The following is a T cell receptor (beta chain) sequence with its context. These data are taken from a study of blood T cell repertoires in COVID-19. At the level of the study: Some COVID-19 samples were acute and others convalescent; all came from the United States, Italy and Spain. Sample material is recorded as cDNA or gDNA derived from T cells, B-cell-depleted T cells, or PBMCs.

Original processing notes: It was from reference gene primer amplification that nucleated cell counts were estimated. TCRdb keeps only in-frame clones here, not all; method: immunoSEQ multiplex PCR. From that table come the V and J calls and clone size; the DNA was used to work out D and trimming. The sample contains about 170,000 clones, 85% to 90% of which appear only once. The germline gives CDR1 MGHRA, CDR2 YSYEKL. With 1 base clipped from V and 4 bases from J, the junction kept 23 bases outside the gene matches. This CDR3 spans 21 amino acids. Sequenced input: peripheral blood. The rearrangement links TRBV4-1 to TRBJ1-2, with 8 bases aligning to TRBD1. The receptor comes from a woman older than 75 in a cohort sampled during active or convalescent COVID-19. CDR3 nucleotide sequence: TGCGCCAGCAGCCAAGTAGTTCCCGTATCGGACAGGGAGAAATGGGGCTATGGCTACACCTTC. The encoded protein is CASSQVVPVSDREKWGYGYTF.